This T cell receptor (beta chain) was sequenced during a study of blood T cell repertoires in COVID-19. Study-wide background: From the United States, Italy and Spain came samples of acute and convalescent COVID-19. The analysed material was cDNA or gDNA that came from T cells, B-cell-depleted T cells, or PBMCs.

The CDR3 length is 18 residues. Trimming removed 3 bases from V and 6 bases from J, with 24 bases in between. Germline CDR1 reads SGHDN; CDR2 reads FVKESK. Original processing methods: Estimation of nucleated cell counts relied on the amplification of reference gene primers. The table came from immunoSEQ multiplex PCR; TCRdb's copy has only in-frame clones and leaves some out. V and J calls and clone size are those listed in that table; D and trimming were worked out from the DNA. There are around 280,000 clones in the sample; just under 85% occur only once, and around 3.7% lies in the top ten. This sequence originates from a woman between 45 and 65 years old with active or convalescent COVID-19. The J gene is TRBJ1-3, the V gene TRBV14; D remains unclear. The specimen sequenced was peripheral blood. The CDR3 loop reads CASSQTRGSLPSKNTIYF. The CDR3, as DNA: TGTGCCAGCAGCCAGACCCGAGGAAGCTTACCGTCCAAAAACACCATATATTTT.